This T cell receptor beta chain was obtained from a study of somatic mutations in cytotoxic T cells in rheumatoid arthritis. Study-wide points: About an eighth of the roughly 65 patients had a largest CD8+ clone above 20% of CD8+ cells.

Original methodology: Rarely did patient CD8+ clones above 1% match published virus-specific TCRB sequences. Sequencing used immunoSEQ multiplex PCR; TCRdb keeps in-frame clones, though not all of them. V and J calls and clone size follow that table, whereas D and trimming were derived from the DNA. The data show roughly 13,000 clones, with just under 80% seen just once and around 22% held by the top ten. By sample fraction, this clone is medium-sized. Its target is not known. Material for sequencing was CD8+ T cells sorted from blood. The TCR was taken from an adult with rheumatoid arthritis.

The CDR3 DNA sequence: TGTGCCATCAGTGAAGGGGGACAGTATAGCAATCAGCCCCAGCATTTT. This gives the protein CAISEGGQYSNQPQHF. V and J are TRBV10-3 and TRBJ1-5, with 7 nucleotides matching TRBD1. The CDR3 is 16 residues long. Germline V gene lookup returns CDR1 ENHRY and CDR2 SYGVKD. Unmatched junction bases numbered 5, after V lost 3 bases and J lost 0 bases.